The 15 T cell receptor beta chains in this list originate from one sample, sequenced in a study of blood T cell repertoires in COVID-19. TCRdb's table, derived via immunoSEQ multiplex PCR, lists solely in-frame clones and lacks some. The table records fewer than 400,000 clones, 85% to 90% of them present only once. The sample comprised peripheral blood. Source of these receptors: a woman aged 25 to 39 with COVID-19, enrolled during active disease.

This clone appeared once. The CDR3 loop is CASSAGQGLGGNTIYF. The CDR3 nucleotides read TGTGCCAGCAGCGCCGGACAGGGGCTGGGGGGAAACACCATATATTTT. J is TRBJ1-3 and V is TRBV9; 9 positions agree with TRBD1. CDR1 is SGDLS and CDR2 is YYNGEE in the germline V gene. This CDR3 has 16 residues. V shed 3 bases, J shed 4 bases, and the junction held 8 bases outside the gene matches.

This chain links TRBV2 with TRBJ2-7, with 8 nucleotides matching TRBD2. Trimming took 8 bases from V and 3 from J; bases not matched to a gene: 12. This CDR3 is 15 amino acids long. CDR1 SNHLY and CDR2 FYNNEI come from the germline V gene. CDR3 sequence: CASGIERETFYEQYF. In DNA, the CDR3 is TGTGCCAGCGGGATTGAGCGGGAGACTTTCTACGAGCAGTACTTC.

This chain uses TRBV27 with TRBJ2-1, with a possible D match to TRBD2 (6 bases). In germline, CDR1 is MNHEY, CDR2 SMNVEV (reference sequence). Trimming stripped 2 bases from V and 1 base from J, with 9 bases between. The CDR3 consists of 15 residues. The CDR3 coding sequence is TGTGCCAGCAGTTTAGCGGGAAGGTCCTACAATGAGCAGTTCTTC. It translates to CASSLAGRSYNEQFF.

CDR3: CATSRDMAGEEATNEKLFF. The DNA of the CDR3 is TGTGCCACCAGCAGAGATATGGCAGGGGAAGAAGCAACTAATGAAAAACTGTTTTTT. V usage is TRBV15 and J usage is TRBJ1-4; D possibly corresponds to TRBD1 (6 bases). Germline CDR1 LNHNV, CDR2 YYDKDF (reference sequence). The V gene lost 0 bases and the J gene lost 0 bases, with 17 bases spanning the gap. The CDR3 totals 19 residues.

The chain couples TRBV9 to TRBJ2-1; D possibly corresponds to TRBD2 (6 bases). The V end lost 7 bases, the J end lost 10 bases, and 15 bases lay between the germline ends. The CDR3 spans 12 residues. In germline, CDR1 is SGDLS, CDR2 YYNGEE. CDR3 loop: CASGGIGLEQFF. The CDR3 nucleotides are TGTGCCAGCGGCGGTATAGGACTAGAGCAGTTCTTC. Variable domain in full (rest from reference TRBV9 and TRBJ2-1): DSGVTQTPKHLITATGQRVTLRCSPRSGDLSVYWYQQSLDQGLQFLIQYYNGEERAKGNILERFSAQQFPDLHSELNLSSLELGDSALYFCASGGIGLEQFFGPGTRLTVL.

This clone was seen only a few times. The CDR3 bases are TGTGCCAGCAGCCAAGCGCCTCACCAACTTAGCGGGACGTACAATGAGCAGTTCTTC. Translating it yields CASSQAPHQLSGTYNEQFF. V is TRBV4-2 and J is TRBJ2-1; 8 bases are a match to TRBD2. V shed 1 base and J 4 bases; nucleotides not matched to a gene: 15. Germline assignment: CDR1 LGHNA and CDR2 YNFKEQ. The CDR3 totals 19 residues.

This chain joins TRBV7-8 and TRBJ1-5; 8 nucleotides match TRBD1. The CDR3 loop spans 16 amino acids. CDR1 SGHVS and CDR2 FQNEAQ come from the germline V gene. V shed 5 bases, J shed 5 bases, and the junction held 11 bases outside the gene matches. Here the CDR3 reads CASSGRDRSLYQPQHF. The CDR3 DNA follows: TGTGCCAGCAGCGGACGGGACAGGTCGTTGTATCAGCCCCAGCATTTT.

This rearrangement joins TRBV5-4 to TRBJ2-2, with TRBD1 identical over 7 bases. The V segment lost 0 bases and the J segment 6 bases; nucleotides outside the gene matches: 5. Germline lookup yields CDR1 SGHNT and CDR2 YYREEE (reference sequence). The CDR3 loop spans 15 amino acids. The CDR3 protein is CASSLEGQAAGELFF. CDR3 DNA: TGTGCCAGCAGCTTGGAAGGACAGGCGGCCGGGGAGCTGTTTTTT.

This clone has only one observation. The V call is TRBV19, the J call TRBJ1-2; D ambiguous. Germline V gene lookup returns CDR1 LNHDA and CDR2 SQIVND (reference sequence). The CDR3 is made up of 15 amino acids. V was clipped by 6 bases and J by 1 base, with 15 bases between them. The CDR3 coding sequence is TGTGCCAGTAGCCCGCCGGAGAGATATAACTATGGCTACACCTTC. Protein: CASSPPERYNYGYTF.

The rearrangement links TRBV28 to TRBJ2-7; 7 positions match TRBD1. Germline V CDR1 and CDR2: MDHEN, SYDVKM. V trimming: 2 bases; J trimming: 1 base; junction bases outside the gene matches: 2. This CDR3 region has 14 residues. Here the CDR3 DNA reads TGTGCCAGCAGTTTACGACAGGGTTCCTACGAGCAGTACTTC. This codes for CASSLRQGSYEQYF.

The V gene is TRBV2, the J gene TRBJ2-1, with a weak D call TRBD2 (6 bases). This CDR3 has 13 amino acids. V dropped 7 bases and J dropped 9 bases, with 16 bases sitting between them. The germline V gene has CDR1 SNHLY and CDR2 FYNNEI. The CDR3 sequence is CASIYGRYGEQFF. The DNA of the CDR3 is TGTGCCAGCATATACGGGAGATATGGTGAGCAGTTCTTC.

This clone was observed a handful of times. The chain couples TRBV7-9 to TRBJ2-2, with 11 bases aligning to TRBD2. Germline-derived CDR1 and CDR2 are SEHNR and FQNEAQ (reference sequence). The CDR3 totals 16 residues. J lost 4 bases, V lost 4 bases, and 5 bases had no gene match. The CDR3 reads CASSSLGLAGTGELFF. CDR3 bases: TGTGCCAGCAGCTCCCTTGGACTAGCGGGCACCGGGGAGCTGTTTTTT.

Only one count was recorded for this clone. The chain combines TRBV30 with TRBJ1-2; a possible D gene is TRBD1 (5 bases). This CDR3 is built from 11 residues. The ends were cut back, 0 bases at V and 6 bases at J, with 5 bases in the middle. Germline V gives CDR1 GTSNPN, CDR2 SVGIG (reference sequence). CDR3 nucleotide sequence: TGTGCCTGGAGTGTAGGGGATGGCTACACCTTC. Protein: CAWSVGDGYTF.

The chain couples TRBV10-3 to TRBJ1-1; D ambiguous. CDR1 is ENHRY and CDR2 is SYGVKD in the germline V gene. The CDR3 is 15 amino acids. The germline V and J ends were trimmed by 4 bases and 3 bases, with 15 bases remaining between them. The CDR3 is CAISAARAGDTEAFF. CDR3 nucleotide sequence: TGTGCCATCAGTGCCGCGCGGGCGGGAGACACTGAAGCTTTCTTT.

The chain is built from TRBV6-5 and TRBJ1-1, with 8 bases lining up with TRBD1. The CDR3 runs 13 residues. Germline loops: CDR1 MNHEY, CDR2 SVGAGI. V lost 7 bases and J lost 5; bases outside the gene matches: 6. Here the CDR3 DNA reads TGTGCCAGCAACAGGGGGGGAGGAACTGAAGCTTTCTTT. Translated: CASNRGGGTEAFF.